The present T cell receptor (beta chain) was sequenced within a study of human T cells and chemical hapten exposure. Study-level background: A 2 cm by 2 cm inner upper arm patch received 2% DPC for sensitization. Points from the study as a whole: After DPC sensitization, TCRs above 1 in 1000 frequency showed no change.

With regard to this clonotype: The antigen remains undetermined.

Authors' data handling: Individual samples carried between about 23,224 and 750,000 TCRs, with approximately 100,000 as the median. MiXCR was run by TCRdb on the RACE reads, yielding one entry per CDR3 protein. Here the V and J calls rest on TCRdb's processing, not on the authors' analysis. The sample consists of about 70,000 distinct CDR3 sequences, about 8% of them appearing once. The time point was: patch test 2, 6 weeks after DPC sensitization. As for treatment: therapeutic diphenylcyclopropenone sensitization with weekly scalp DPC. This sample comprised whole blood, obtained in connection with sensitization to the hapten diphenylcyclopropenone (DPC). This clonotype was sampled from a woman aged 50 to 60 with alopecia areata. Some clones in this sample may be carry-over from other donors' samples.

CDR3 nucleotides: TGTGCCAGCAGCTTCGGACAGGGTTTTACGGAGACCCAGTACTTC. Protein sequence: CASSFGQGFTETQYF. This chain connects TRBV7-2 to TRBJ2-5; TRBD1 matches 8 bases. CDR3 length: 15 residues. Unmatched junction bases numbered 8, after V lost 3 bases and J lost 5 bases. CDR1 is SGHTA, CDR2 FQGNSA, per germline.